Here is one T cell receptor beta chain with its context. Antigen: not known. The data originate from a study of T cells after posttransplantation cyclophosphamide. Method: immunoSEQ multiplex PCR; TCRdb's copy keeps in-frame clones and lacks some. The sample records 25,000 or so clones, 86% being singletons. Study-wide findings and caveats: Blood and skin or GI T cell repertoires showed limited TRB overlap. Donor CD8+ memory clones often dominated recipient blood repertoires at later times. TRB clonality was highly associated with recipient CMV seropositivity and reactivation.

Trimming shortened V by 3 bases and J by 3 bases, and 5 bases separated the two germline ends. CDR3 length: 12 amino acids. CDR1 is SNHLY and CDR2 is FYNNEI in the germline V gene. The source of this sequence is an older woman with a blood cancer, CMV-positive, and with a related stem cell donor. The sequenced sample was PBMCs. The chain joins TRBV2 to TRBJ1-2; tentative D call: TRBD1 (5 bases). This CDR3 is CASSETDYGYTF. The CDR3 DNA sequence: TGTGCCAGCAGTGAGACAGACTATGGCTACACCTTC. The whole variable domain, filled in from reference TRBV2 and TRBJ1-2, reads EPEVTQTPSHQVTQMGQEVILRCVPISNHLYFYWYRQILGQKVEFLVSFYNNEISEKSEIFDDQFSVERPDGSNFTLKIRSTKLEDSAMYFCASSETDYGYTFGSGTRLTVV.